This T cell receptor (beta chain) appears in the sequencing data of a study of response to subunit inactivated influenza vaccine. Study findings and constraints: The authors proposed limited new T cell recruitment per seasonal influenza vaccination.

This CDR3 has 15 amino acids. Germline V gene data show CDR1 as SGHRS and CDR2 as YFSETQ. V dropped 4 bases and J dropped 2; count of bases not matched to a gene: 6. TCRdb ran MiXCR on the RT-PCR reads and lists one entry per CDR3 protein. Seen here are 500,000 to 600,000 distinct CDR3 sequences, roughly 13% observed once, and the top ten hold around 13%. This clonotype was counted at least ten times. No antigen is known for it. The starting material was PBMCs from blood, obtained more than 35 days after vaccination. The sequence was obtained from a man aged 45-60 years who received an inactivated influenza vaccine. The rearrangement uses TRBV5-1 and TRBJ2-1; TRBD1 matches 7 bases. The CDR3 region has the DNA TGCGCCAGCAGCACCCGGCAGGGGGCCTACAATGAGCAGTTCTTC. It is translated as CASSTRQGAYNEQFF.